This TCR beta chain was sequenced during a study of OX40 agonist ivuxolimab in advanced cancers. As for the study in general: Among those enrolled, mean age was about 58 years (range about 23 to 90) and 75% to 85% were male. Under the entry rules, prior anti-PD-1, anti-PD-L1 or anti-CTLA-4 therapy was allowed, and roughly 43% had some.

Generated by immunoSEQ multiplex PCR, the TCRdb table keeps only in-frame clones and is missing some. The repertoire holds about 76,000 clones, with 85% to 90% as singletons. The CDR3 has 15 residues. V lost 2 bases to trimming and J lost 0 bases, with 7 bases between them. Germline CDR1 is MNHEY and CDR2 is SMNVEV (reference sequence). To note about this clone: What it recognizes is unknown.

Study results and caveats: There were, on average, more expanded clones in CD8+ T cells than in CD4+.

The specimen was CD4+ or CD8+ T cells sorted from blood, collected in a trial of the OX40 agonist ivuxolimab. This chain links TRBV27 with TRBJ1-4; no reliable D call. This clonotype originated in an adult with an advanced solid tumor such as melanoma, head and neck, liver or kidney cancer. The CDR3 is CASSLSGATNEKLFF. For the CDR3, the DNA is TGTGCCAGCAGTTTAAGCGGGGCAACTAATGAAAAACTGTTTTTT.